The entry below gives a single T cell receptor (beta chain) sequence along with its context. Its antigen is not known. This entry is derived from a study of cytomegalovirus exposure and HLA in healthy donors. Overall study context: Around 80 million unique TCRs from HLA-typed donors were held in an early data release.

Study-wide results and caveats: Rarity held for most TCR sequences, but there were some public TCRs that occurred in many donors. A missense DCLRE1C variant was associated with V- and J-gene trimming of TCR beta chains in a later analysis, and an independent cohort replicated the association.

PCR used 60 Vbeta primers and 13 Jbeta primers. The method was immunoSEQ multiplex PCR; TCRdb's version includes in-frame clones alone and lacks a portion of them. This table has over 20,000 clones, about 70% appearing once. The CDR3 has 14 residues. Trimming took off 2 bases at V and 3 bases at J, with 11 bases between the two ends. CDR1 is MNHEY, CDR2 SVGAGI, per germline. The receptor was derived from a woman between 45 and 60 years old in good health and CMV-seronegative. V gene TRBV6-5 combines with J gene TRBJ2-7; D remains unclear. Sequenced input: PBMCs. The chain's CDR3 is CASSYRPSVYEQYF. The CDR3 DNA reads TGTGCCAGCAGTTACCGCCCGAGCGTCTACGAGCAGTACTTC.